The 20 T cell receptor beta chains reported below all come from one sample, sequenced in a study of response to subunit inactivated influenza vaccine. TCRdb reprocessed the RT-PCR reads via MiXCR and lists one record per CDR3 protein. Among 500,000 to 600,000 distinct CDR3 sequences listed, approximately 14% were seen once. Source: PBMCs from blood, taken 11 to 12 days after vaccination. The receptors shown here come from a man aged 50 to 59 who received an inactivated influenza vaccine.

The chain employs TRBV6-2 or TRBV6-3 and TRBJ2-1, with D perhaps given as TRBD1 or TRBD2 (6 bases each). Germline V gene sequence: CDR1 MNHEY, CDR2 SVGEGT. CDR3 size: 17 residues. Trimming cost V 6 bases and J 0 bases, with 18 bases left between them. This CDR3 is CASRDHGGLSSYNEQFF. CDR3 nucleotide sequence: TGTGCCAGCAGAGACCACGGGGGCCTGAGCTCCTACAATGAGCAGTTCTTC.

As to this clonotype: A much larger clonotype is one base distant, so this may be a read error. The chain recombines TRBV18 with TRBJ2-1; 9 positions match TRBD2. Germline V gene data show CDR1 as KGHSH and CDR2 as LQKENI. The CDR3 spans 16 residues. In DNA form, the CDR3 reads TGTGCCAGCTCACCGCTAGCGGGAAGGACCTACAATGAGGAGTTCTTC. It encodes CASSPLAGRTYNEEFF.

A few counts support this clonotype. The chain carries TRBV13 and TRBJ2-7, with D possibly TRBD1 on 5 matching bases. This CDR3 comprises 13 residues. Germline loops: CDR1 PRHDT, CDR2 FYEKMQ (reference sequence). The V end lost 2 bases, the J end lost 6 bases, and 11 bases lay between the germline ends. The CDR3 loop is CASSLLRGGEQYF. The CDR3 nucleotides read TGTGCCAGCAGCTTACTTAGGGGCGGCGAGCAGTACTTC.

This clonotype showed up many times. The V and J genes are TRBV4-2 and TRBJ2-7, with D perhaps TRBD1 or TRBD2 (5 bases each). CDR1 LGHNA and CDR2 YNFKEQ come from the germline V gene. V lost 1 base to trimming and J lost 2 bases, with 9 bases between them. The CDR3 is 14 residues long. CDR3 protein: CASSQGDGTYEQYF. The DNA for the CDR3 is TGTGCCAGCAGCCAAGGGGACGGTACCTACGAGCAGTACTTC.

The J gene is TRBJ2-2, the V gene TRBV20-1, with TRBD2 matching 7 bases. The length of the CDR3 is 14 residues. With V trimmed by 1 base and J by 9 bases, 8 bases remained unmatched. CDR1 is DFQATT and CDR2 is SNEGSKA in the germline V gene (reference sequence). The CDR3 DNA reads as TGCAGTGCTAGAGTCGGCGGGAGTAATAGGGAGCTGTTTTTT. It is translated as CSARVGGSNRELFF.

This clonotype occurred a few times. The gene calls are TRBV9 and TRBJ1-1; D remains ambiguous. CDR3 length: 14 residues. The V gene's germline CDR1 is SGDLS and CDR2 YYNGEE. Trimming removed 0 bases at V and 5 bases at J, with 11 bases between. Here the CDR3 reads CASSVGPEGTEAFF. In DNA, the CDR3 is TGTGCCAGCAGCGTAGGGCCGGAAGGGACTGAAGCTTTCTTT.

This clonotype was recorded at least ten times. V usage is TRBV7-9 and J usage is TRBJ2-1; 7 bases line up with TRBD2. The germline V gene encodes CDR1 SEHNR and CDR2 FQNEAQ (reference sequence). Unmatched junction bases numbered 5, after V lost 7 bases and J lost 2 bases. The CDR3 has 14 residues. The CDR3 is CASIGGSPYNEQFF. The CDR3 DNA is TGTGCCAGCATCGGCGGGAGCCCCTACAATGAGCAGTTCTTC. The full variable domain, its missing parts supplied by reference TRBV7-9 and TRBJ2-1, is DTGVSQNPRHKITKRGQNVTFRCDPISEHNRLYWYRQTLGQGPEFLTYFQNEAQLEKSRLLSDRFSAERPKGSFSTLEIQRTEQGDSAMYLCASIGGSPYNEQFFGPGTRLTVL.

This clonotype is termed medium-sized. The chain joins TRBV5-1 to TRBJ1-1; 10 nucleotides agree with TRBD1. Germline trimming cut 4 bases from V and 11 bases from J; bases unmatched to any gene: 11. The CDR3 is 14 residues long. Germline CDR1 SGHRS, CDR2 YFSETQ. In nucleotides, the CDR3 is TGCGCCAGCAGCAACCGGGACAGGGGACTGGGGGCTTTCTTT. Protein sequence: CASSNRDRGLGAFF.

This clonotype was observed a handful of times. The chain is built from TRBV5-1 and TRBJ2-3, with D possibly matching TRBD2 (7 bases). The CDR3 totals 15 residues. Trimming stripped 3 bases from V and 2 bases from J, with 13 bases between. Germline V gives CDR1 SGHRS, CDR2 YFSETQ. The CDR3: CASSSGGPYTDTQYF. The CDR3 DNA follows: TGCGCCAGCAGCTCCGGGGGGCCATACACAGATACGCAGTATTTT.

This clonotype was recorded at least ten times. The chain carries TRBV7-9 and TRBJ2-7, with TRBD2 as a possible D gene (5 bases). The CDR3 sequence is 13 residues long. Germline V gives CDR1 SEHNR, CDR2 FQNEAQ (reference sequence). Trimming removed 9 bases from V and 6 bases from J, with 18 bases in between. Here the CDR3 DNA reads TGTGCCAGTACGGGTCGGGAAGGCGGCGAGCAGTACTTC. This sequence encodes CASTGREGGEQYF.

This clonotype was picked up many times. The V gene is TRBV7-2, the J gene TRBJ2-3, with D uncertain. Between the trimmed V and J ends, which lost 4 bases and 1 base, there was a span of 6 bases. In germline, CDR1 is SGHTA, CDR2 FQGNSA. The CDR3 is 13 amino acids. CDR3 sequence: CASSWRGTDTQYF. CDR3 DNA: TGTGCCAGCAGCTGGCGCGGCACAGATACGCAGTATTTT. The complete variable domain, with remaining parts taken from reference TRBV7-2 and TRBJ2-3, reads GAGVSQSPSNKVTEKGKDVELRCDPISGHTALYWYRQSLGQGLEFLIYFQGNSAPDKSGLPSDRFSAERTGGSVSTLTIQRTQQEDSAVYLCASSWRGTDTQYFGPGTRLTVL.

CDR3 DNA sequence: TGTGCCAGCACCGAACAGGGGGAGCGGGTTACCGGGGAGCTGTTTTTT. Its translation: CASTEQGERVTGELFF. V is TRBV6-1 and J is TRBJ2-2, with 8 bases identical to TRBD1. Germline V gene sequence: CDR1 MNHNS, CDR2 SASEGT. The CDR3 contains 16 residues. V was pared by 7 bases and J by 5 bases, with 12 bases of the junction left unmatched.

This clonotype was seen only a few times. The chain employs TRBV3-1 and TRBJ1-3; unclear D gene. V lost 3 bases, J lost 8 bases, and 17 bases lay in between. This CDR3 has 15 amino acids. Germline assignment: CDR1 LGHDT and CDR2 YNNKEL (reference sequence). Here the CDR3 DNA reads TGTGCCAGCAGCCACGTGAGCCAAAGCGGAGACACCATATATTTT. Translation: CASSHVSQSGDTIYF.

The chain joins TRBV27 to TRBJ2-7; 9 bases fit TRBD2. The trim removed 5 bases at V and 2 bases at J, leaving 10 bases unmatched. The CDR3 spans 16 residues. Germline loops: CDR1 MNHEY, CDR2 SMNVEV (reference sequence). CDR3 nucleotides: TGTGCCAGCAGTAAAGATCGACTAGCGGCTACCTACGAGCAGTACTTC. It encodes CASSKDRLAATYEQYF.

This clonotype was seen more than once but under ten times. The chain uses TRBV16 and TRBJ2-7; a weak D match, TRBD1 (6 bases). V was shortened by 4 bases and J by 4 bases, with 11 bases between the two germline ends. The CDR3 is made up of 13 amino acids. Germline lookup yields CDR1 KGHSY and CDR2 FQNENV. For the CDR3, the DNA is TGTGCCAGCAGCCCGTACAGGGAGTACGAGCAGTACTTC. Its protein product is CASSPYREYEQYF. Combining the CDR3 with reference TRBV16 and TRBJ2-7 gives the whole variable domain GEEVAQTPKHLVRGEGQKAKLYCAPIKGHSYVFWYQQVLKNEFKFLISFQNENVFDETGMPKERFSAKCLPNSPCSLEIQATKLEDSAVYFCASSPYREYEQYFGPGTRLTVT.

This clonotype was picked up many times. This rearrangement joins TRBV12-3 or TRBV12-4 to TRBJ2-5; D not resolved. V was trimmed by 2 bases and J by 1 base, leaving 8 bases between them. The length of the CDR3 is 14 residues. CDR3: CASSLRRIQETQYF. The CDR3 bases are TGTGCCAGCAGTTTAAGGCGGATCCAAGAGACCCAGTACTTC.

In this sample, this clonotype turned up many times. V gene TRBV7-2 combines with J gene TRBJ2-1; D is unclear. Trimming pared 1 base from V and 0 bases from J, leaving 7 bases between. Germline loops: CDR1 SGHTA, CDR2 FQGNSA. The CDR3 covers 15 residues. CDR3 sequence reads: CASSLERSSYNEQFF. CDR3 nucleotide sequence: TGTGCCAGCAGCTTAGAAAGGAGCTCCTACAATGAGCAGTTCTTC. The variable domain in full, completed from reference TRBV7-2 and TRBJ2-1, reads GAGVSQSPSNKVTEKGKDVELRCDPISGHTALYWYRQSLGQGLEFLIYFQGNSAPDKSGLPSDRFSAERTGGSVSTLTIQRTQQEDSAVYLCASSLERSSYNEQFFGPGTRLTVL.

J is TRBJ2-5 and V is TRBV6-2 or TRBV6-3, with a tentative D call TRBD2 (6 bases). This CDR3 has 14 amino acids. CDR1 and CDR2 (germline): MNHEY, SVGEGT. Trimming removed 6 bases from V and 4 bases from J, with 15 bases in between. CDR3 region: CASRSDYRGETQYF. The DNA of the CDR3 is TGTGCCAGCAGATCGGACTACAGAGGAGAGACCCAGTACTTC.

This clonotype was found a few times. The V gene is TRBV7-2, the J gene TRBJ2-7; the D gene is possibly TRBD1 (5 bases). Trimming stripped 8 bases from V and 6 bases from J, with 14 bases between. This CDR3 comprises 12 residues. Germline V gene lookup returns CDR1 SGHTA and CDR2 FQGNSA. The CDR3 DNA follows: TGTGCCAGCGGCCAGGGTTACGGCGAGCAGTACTTC. It codes for CASGQGYGEQYF.

This clonotype appeared a few times. The chain carries TRBV29-1 and TRBJ2-3, with TRBD2 as a possible D gene (5 bases). CDR1 and CDR2 (germline): SQVTM, ANQGSEA. The CDR3 is 11 residues long. V lost 7 bases, J lost 3 bases, and 8 bases lay in between. The CDR3 sequence: CSGTGTDTQYF. The CDR3 DNA is TGCAGCGGCACGGGGACAGATACGCAGTATTTT.